Listed below are T cell receptor beta chains from one sample, sequenced in a study of neoadjuvant anti-PD-1 for oral cavity cancer. Clones were sequenced by immunoSEQ multiplex PCR, and TCRdb holds only the in-frame ones, with some missing. The table lists about 12,000 clones, around 70% of them singletons, with around 2.7% in the top ten. Sample: PBMCs, taken after nivolumab (anti-PD-1) treatment. These receptors were obtained from a person aged 40 to 85 with oral cavity squamous cell carcinoma. Both conserved end residues are part of each CDR3. The D gene is left open where the match is weak. Size values are once, few and many counts, or a class for expanded clones, and some rows have none.

CDR3 protein: CASSPLLREGNNEQFF
CDR3 DNA: TGCGCCAGCAGCCCCCTATTGCGGGAGGGAAACAATGAGCAGTTCTTC
J gene: TRBJ2-1
V gene: TRBV5-1
clone size: .
D gene: TRBD2
CDR3 length: 16

CDR3 protein: CASSHSYEQYF
CDR3 DNA: TGTGCCAGCAGCCACTCCTACGAGCAGTACTTC
J gene: TRBJ2-7
V gene: TRBV7-3
clone size: .
D gene: .
CDR3 length: 11

CDR3 protein: CASSQEGQGFYEQYF
CDR3 DNA: TGTGCCAGCAGCCAAGAAGGACAGGGGTTCTACGAGCAGTACTTC
J gene: TRBJ2-7
V gene: TRBV14
clone size: once
D gene: TRBD1
CDR3 length: 15

CDR3 protein: CASSLAFGGILSGANVLTF
CDR3 DNA: TGTGCCAGCAGCTTAGCGTTTGGGGGGATCCTCTCTGGGGCCAACGTCCTGACTTTC
J gene: TRBJ2-6
V gene: TRBV7-9
clone size: .
D gene: .
CDR3 length: 19

CDR3 protein: CASSQVNILGNTGELFF
CDR3 DNA: TGCGCCAGCAGCCAGGTTAACATTCTGGGGAACACCGGGGAGCTGTTTTTT
J gene: TRBJ2-2
V gene: TRBV4-1
clone size: .
D gene: .
CDR3 length: 17

CDR3 protein: CASSLGHWEGIEHSEAFF
CDR3 DNA: TGTGCCAGCAGCTTGGGCCACTGGGAGGGAATAGAACATAGTGAAGCTTTCTTT
J gene: TRBJ1-1
V gene: TRBV11-2
clone size: .
D gene: .
CDR3 length: 18

CDR3 protein: CASSAQGGSNQPQHF
CDR3 DNA: TGTGCCAGCAGCGCCCAGGGAGGGAGCAATCAGCCCCAGCATTTT
J gene: TRBJ1-5
V gene: TRBV9
clone size: .
D gene: .
CDR3 length: 15

CDR3 protein: CASSLPQGQNYGYTF
CDR3 DNA: TGTGCCAGCAGCTTACCCCAAGGGCAAAACTATGGCTACACCTTC
J gene: TRBJ1-2
V gene: TRBV9
clone size: .
D gene: .
CDR3 length: 15

CDR3 protein: CALNHREGRGYTF
CDR3 DNA: TGTGCCCTGAATCACAGGGAAGGTCGTGGCTACACCTTC
J gene: TRBJ1-2
V gene: TRBV6-1
clone size: .
D gene: .
CDR3 length: 13

CDR3 protein: CASSFSVGSYNEQFF
CDR3 DNA: TGCGCCAGCAGCTTTTCTGTTGGGAGTTACAATGAGCAGTTCTTC
J gene: TRBJ2-1
V gene: TRBV5-1
clone size: .
D gene: .
CDR3 length: 15

CDR3 protein: CASSDRATGYTF
CDR3 DNA: TGTGCCAGCAGCGACAGGGCAACTGGCTACACCTTC
J gene: TRBJ1-2
V gene: TRBV9
clone size: .
D gene: .
CDR3 length: 12

CDR3 protein: CASSLFRANYGYTF
CDR3 DNA: TGTGCCAGCAGTTTATTTAGAGCTAACTATGGCTACACCTTC
J gene: TRBJ1-2
V gene: TRBV28
clone size: few
D gene: .
CDR3 length: 14

CDR3 protein: CASRRLEGREQYF
CDR3 DNA: TGTGCCAGCAGACGCCTGGAGGGCCGCGAGCAGTACTTC
J gene: TRBJ2-7
V gene: TRBV11-2
clone size: few
D gene: .
CDR3 length: 13

CDR3 protein: CASSQVGLAGGRGEQFF
CDR3 DNA: TGCGCCAGCAGCCAAGTGGGACTAGCGGGAGGCCGGGGGGAGCAGTTCTTC
J gene: TRBJ2-1
V gene: TRBV4-1
clone size: .
D gene: TRBD2
CDR3 length: 17

CDR3 protein: CASSPLANTEAFF
CDR3 DNA: TGTGCCAGTAGTCCACTGGCCAACACTGAAGCTTTCTTT
J gene: TRBJ1-1
V gene: TRBV19
clone size: .
D gene: .
CDR3 length: 13

CDR3 protein: CASTQRGANTGELFF
CDR3 DNA: TGCGCCAGCACACAGCGGGGGGCGAACACCGGGGAGCTGTTTTTT
J gene: TRBJ2-2
V gene: TRBV5-1
clone size: .
D gene: TRBD2
CDR3 length: 15

CDR3 protein: CASSGYRGNQPQHF
CDR3 DNA: TGTGCCAGCAGTGGCTACAGGGGGAATCAGCCCCAGCATTTT
J gene: TRBJ1-5
V gene: TRBV27
clone size: .
D gene: TRBD1
CDR3 length: 14

CDR3 protein: CASSRRGTRFTDTQYF
CDR3 DNA: TGTGCCAGCAGCCGGAGAGGGACTAGATTCACAGATACGCAGTATTTT
J gene: TRBJ2-3
V gene: TRBV5-6
clone size: .
D gene: TRBD2
CDR3 length: 16

CDR3 protein: CASSDQGFYGYTF
CDR3 DNA: TGTGCCAGCAGTGATCAGGGGTTCTATGGCTACACCTTC
J gene: TRBJ1-2
V gene: TRBV2
clone size: .
D gene: .
CDR3 length: 13

CDR3 protein: CASSHFNEQFF
CDR3 DNA: TGCGCCAGCAGTCACTTCAATGAGCAGTTCTTC
J gene: TRBJ2-1
V gene: TRBV4-1
clone size: .
D gene: .
CDR3 length: 11

CDR3 protein: CASSLARLGGQADTQYF
CDR3 DNA: TGTGCCAGCAGCCTAGCCAGGCTGGGGGGGCAAGCGGATACGCAGTATTTT
J gene: TRBJ2-3
V gene: TRBV7-8
clone size: .
D gene: .
CDR3 length: 17

CDR3 protein: CASSTPRDRGLNYGYTF
CDR3 DNA: TGTGCCAGTAGTACCCCCCGGGACAGGGGGCTTAACTATGGCTACACCTTC
J gene: TRBJ1-2
V gene: TRBV19
clone size: .
D gene: TRBD1
CDR3 length: 17

CDR3 protein: CASHRGSWTGELFF
CDR3 DNA: TGTGCCAGTCATCGTGGCTCATGGACCGGGGAGCTGTTTTTT
J gene: TRBJ2-2
V gene: TRBV19
clone size: .
D gene: .
CDR3 length: 14

CDR3 protein: CASKLSENTGELFF
CDR3 DNA: TGCGCCAGCAAGCTTAGCGAGAACACCGGGGAGCTGTTTTTT
J gene: TRBJ2-2
V gene: TRBV10-1
clone size: few
D gene: .
CDR3 length: 14

CDR3 protein: CASTGTGVNYGYTF
CDR3 DNA: TGTGCCTCGACGGGGACAGGCGTCAACTATGGCTACACCTTC
J gene: TRBJ1-2
V gene: TRBV30
clone size: .
D gene: TRBD1
CDR3 length: 14

CDR3 protein: CASSKGQWEATDTQYF
CDR3 DNA: TGCGCCAGCAGCAAGGGACAGTGGGAGGCCACAGATACGCAGTATTTT
J gene: TRBJ2-3
V gene: TRBV5-1
clone size: .
D gene: .
CDR3 length: 16

CDR3 protein: CASSHDRGQKTGNTIYF
CDR3 DNA: TGTGCCAGCAGCCATGACAGGGGGCAAAAAACTGGAAACACCATATATTTT
J gene: TRBJ1-3
V gene: TRBV7-8
clone size: .
D gene: TRBD1
CDR3 length: 17

CDR3 protein: CASSFMGVYEQYF
CDR3 DNA: TGTGCCAGCAGCTTCATGGGGGTTTACGAGCAGTACTTC
J gene: TRBJ2-7
V gene: TRBV11-1
clone size: once
D gene: .
CDR3 length: 13

CDR3 protein: CASSLAQGVAYEQFF
CDR3 DNA: TGCGCCAGCAGCTTGGCACAGGGGGTCGCTTATGAGCAGTTCTTC
J gene: TRBJ2-1
V gene: TRBV5-1
clone size: once
D gene: TRBD1
CDR3 length: 15

CDR3 protein: CASSPQGVKNEQFF
CDR3 DNA: TGTGCCAGTAGTCCCCAGGGTGTCAAGAATGAGCAGTTCTTC
J gene: TRBJ2-1
V gene: TRBV19
clone size: once
D gene: .
CDR3 length: 14

CDR3 protein: CASSENRRDGELFF
CDR3 DNA: TGTGCCAGCAGTGAAAACCGTCGGGACGGGGAGCTGTTTTTT
J gene: TRBJ2-2
V gene: TRBV2
clone size: .
D gene: .
CDR3 length: 14

CDR3 protein: CASSLGQGNYGYTF
CDR3 DNA: TGTGCCAGCAGCTTAGGTCAGGGTAACTATGGCTACACCTTC
J gene: TRBJ1-2
V gene: TRBV7-9
clone size: .
D gene: .
CDR3 length: 14

CDR3 protein: CAISPDRGRETQYF
CDR3 DNA: TGTGCCATCAGTCCGGACAGGGGACGGGAGACCCAGTACTTC
J gene: TRBJ2-5
V gene: TRBV10-3
clone size: .
D gene: TRBD1
CDR3 length: 14

CDR3 protein: CASSPVASNQPQHF
CDR3 DNA: TGTGCCAGCAGCCCGGTAGCTAGCAATCAGCCCCAGCATTTT
J gene: TRBJ1-5
V gene: TRBV7-2
clone size: .
D gene: .
CDR3 length: 14

CDR3 protein: CASSPAGVSNYGYTF
CDR3 DNA: TGTGCCAGCAGTCCAGCGGGGGTCTCCAACTATGGCTACACCTTC
J gene: TRBJ1-2
V gene: TRBV28
clone size: .
D gene: .
CDR3 length: 15

CDR3 protein: CASRGGTTGGTEAFF
CDR3 DNA: TGTGCCAGCAGAGGCGGCACCACAGGAGGAACTGAAGCTTTCTTT
J gene: TRBJ1-1
V gene: TRBV5-6
clone size: .
D gene: .
CDR3 length: 15

CDR3 protein: CASSAYRTSGGKETQYF
CDR3 DNA: TGTGCCAGCAGTGCCTACCGGACTAGCGGGGGTAAAGAGACCCAGTACTTC
J gene: TRBJ2-5
V gene: TRBV6-1
clone size: .
D gene: TRBD2
CDR3 length: 17

CDR3 protein: CASSPDRNSGANVLTF
CDR3 DNA: TGTGCCAGCAGCCCGGACAGAAACTCTGGGGCCAACGTCCTGACTTTC
J gene: TRBJ2-6
V gene: TRBV6-4
clone size: .
D gene: .
CDR3 length: 16

CDR3 protein: CASSLGTSGRAREQYF
CDR3 DNA: TGTGCCAGCAGCTTAGGAACTAGCGGGAGGGCCCGGGAGCAGTACTTC
J gene: TRBJ2-7
V gene: TRBV7-9
clone size: .
D gene: TRBD2
CDR3 length: 16

CDR3 protein: CASGDVEGRAFF
CDR3 DNA: TGTGCCAGCGGGGACGTTGAGGGGAGGGCTTTCTTT
J gene: TRBJ1-1
V gene: TRBV28
clone size: .
D gene: .
CDR3 length: 12

CDR3 protein: CASSSGQGYEQYF
CDR3 DNA: TGTGCCAGCAGTTCTGGTCAGGGCTACGAGCAGTACTTC
J gene: TRBJ2-7
V gene: TRBV28
clone size: once
D gene: .
CDR3 length: 13

CDR3 protein: CASSQRWDRGSEQYF
CDR3 DNA: TGTGCCAGCAGCCAACGCTGGGACAGGGGTTCCGAGCAGTACTTC
J gene: TRBJ2-7
V gene: TRBV4-2
clone size: few
D gene: TRBD1
CDR3 length: 15

CDR3 protein: CASSGPPRDTYGYTF
CDR3 DNA: TGTGCCAGCAGTGGCCCCCCCCGGGACACCTATGGCTACACCTTC
J gene: TRBJ1-2
V gene: TRBV6-1
clone size: .
D gene: .
CDR3 length: 15

CDR3 protein: CASSPDRAAKNIQYF
CDR3 DNA: TGTGCCAGCAGTCCGGACAGGGCGGCCAAAAACATTCAGTACTTC
J gene: TRBJ2-4
V gene: TRBV2
clone size: .
D gene: TRBD1
CDR3 length: 15

CDR3 protein: CASRAAYRGEVGYTF
CDR3 DNA: TGCGCCAGCAGAGCCGCGTACAGGGGCGAGGTCGGCTACACCTTC
J gene: TRBJ1-2
V gene: TRBV5-1
clone size: .
D gene: TRBD1
CDR3 length: 15

CDR3 protein: CASSFQQGSTGELFF
CDR3 DNA: TGTGCCAGCAGCTTTCAACAGGGGAGCACCGGGGAGCTGTTTTTT
J gene: TRBJ2-2
V gene: TRBV7-9
clone size: few
D gene: TRBD1
CDR3 length: 15

CDR3 protein: CASNGQLNTEAFF
CDR3 DNA: TGTGCCAGCAACGGACAGTTAAACACTGAAGCTTTCTTT
J gene: TRBJ1-1
V gene: TRBV6-5
clone size: .
D gene: .
CDR3 length: 13

CDR3 protein: CASSLSVIGAGELFF
CDR3 DNA: TGCGCCAGCAGCTTGTCGGTCATCGGCGCCGGGGAGCTGTTTTTT
J gene: TRBJ2-2
V gene: TRBV5-1
clone size: .
D gene: .
CDR3 length: 15